The clone carrying this TCR beta chain came up once. Its antigen is not identified. Since a much larger clone is just one base distant, this may be a read error. The data stem from a study of cytomegalovirus exposure and HLA in healthy donors. Findings of the study overall: In an earlier analysis, in some 600 donors, most V segments appeared productive either ~87% or ~30% of the time. Another analysis was done later, and it associated around 15,000 TCR beta sequences with HLA alleles at 0.05 false discovery rate. For cytomegalovirus status, the classifier reportedly gave diagnoses with high specificity and sensitivity.

Germline assignment: CDR1 MNHEY and CDR2 SVGAGI. This CDR3 region has 13 residues. Trimming removed 6 bases at V and 1 base at J, with 9 bases between. Vbeta (60) and Jbeta (13) primers were used in the PCR. TCRdb's table, derived via immunoSEQ multiplex PCR, lists solely in-frame clones and lacks some. The sample holds hundreds of thousands of clones, 76% seen once. Material: PBMCs. This chain links TRBV6-5 with TRBJ1-1, with D tentatively TRBD1 (6 bases). This TCR was sampled from a young man in good health and CMV-seronegative. The CDR3 region is CASSQGQNTEAFF. CDR3 bases: TGTGCCAGCAGCCAGGGACAGAACACTGAAGCTTTCTTT.